This TCR beta chain was recorded in a study of T cells in Graves' hyperthyroidism and ophthalmopathy. This clonotype was detected many times. Its antigen is not known. Exclusion criteria comprised uncontrolled infection, other autoimmune disease, pregnancy or lactation. Thyroid ultrasound and orbital computed tomography, with clinical symptoms and serum thyroxine and TRAb, informed diagnoses. PBMCs stemmed from 10 ml fresh peripheral blood. The TCR beta CDR3 regions underwent amplification using RNA transcripts as the source. The HTBI set primed first-round TCR CDR3 RT-PCR. MiXCR, run by TCRdb on the multiplex PCR reads, gives a single entry per CDR3 protein. The repertoire holds over 350,000 distinct CDR3 sequences, roughly 20% seen once, with over 35% in the top ten. General observations from the study: Most thyroid clonotypes expanded above 0.001 were also detected in blood.

This clonotype was obtained from a man between 18 and 29 years old with Graves' ophthalmopathy. Sequenced sample: blood.

CDR3 residues: CSASQTDVSNQPQHF. CDR3 bases: TGCAGTGCTTCTCAGACAGACGTTAGCAATCAGCCCCAGCATTTT. The chain couples TRBV20-1 to TRBJ1-5, with D perhaps matching TRBD1 (5 bases). Trimming took off 5 bases at V and 0 bases at J, with 14 bases between the two ends. The germline gives CDR1 DFQATT, CDR2 SNEGSKA (reference sequence). The CDR3 contains 15 residues.